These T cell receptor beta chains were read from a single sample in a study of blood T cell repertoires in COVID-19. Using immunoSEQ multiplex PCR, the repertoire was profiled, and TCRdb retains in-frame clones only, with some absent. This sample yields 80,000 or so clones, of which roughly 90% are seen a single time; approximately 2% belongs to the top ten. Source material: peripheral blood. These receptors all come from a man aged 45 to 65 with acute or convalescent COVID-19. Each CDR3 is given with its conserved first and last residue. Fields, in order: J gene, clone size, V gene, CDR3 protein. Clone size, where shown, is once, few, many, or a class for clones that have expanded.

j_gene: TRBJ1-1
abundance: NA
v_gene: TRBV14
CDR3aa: CASSQLGGNTEAFF

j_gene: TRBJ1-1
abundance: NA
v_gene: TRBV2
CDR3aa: CASSERGRRNTEAFF

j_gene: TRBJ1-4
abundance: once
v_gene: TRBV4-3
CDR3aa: CASSQEWGEGEKLFF

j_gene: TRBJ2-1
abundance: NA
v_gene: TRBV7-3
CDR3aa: CASSLTTGTSEVYNEQFF

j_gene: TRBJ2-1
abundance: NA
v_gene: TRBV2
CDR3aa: CASTRGTGLAIDEQFF

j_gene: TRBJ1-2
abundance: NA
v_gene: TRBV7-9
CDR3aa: CASSSPGQGFYGYTF

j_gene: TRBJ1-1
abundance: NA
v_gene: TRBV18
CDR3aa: CASSPTPTEGTEAFF

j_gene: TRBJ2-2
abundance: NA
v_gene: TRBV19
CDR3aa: CASSRTGDTGELFF

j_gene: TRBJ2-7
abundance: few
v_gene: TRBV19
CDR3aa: CASSILGQGEQYF

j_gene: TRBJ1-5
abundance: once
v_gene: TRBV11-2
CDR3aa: CASSLGGTVNQPQHF

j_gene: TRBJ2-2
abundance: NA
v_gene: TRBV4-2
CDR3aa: CASSPRGGNTGELFF

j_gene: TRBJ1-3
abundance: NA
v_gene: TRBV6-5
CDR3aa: CASRPRGQTRNTIYF

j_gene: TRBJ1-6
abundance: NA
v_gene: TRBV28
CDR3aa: CASTTDRGYSPLHF

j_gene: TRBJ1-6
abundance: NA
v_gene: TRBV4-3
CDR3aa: CASSQDESYSSYNSPLHF

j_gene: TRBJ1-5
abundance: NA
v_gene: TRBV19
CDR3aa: CASTASDRLSQPQHF

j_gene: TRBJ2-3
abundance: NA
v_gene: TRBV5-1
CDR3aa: CASKWADPTDTQYF

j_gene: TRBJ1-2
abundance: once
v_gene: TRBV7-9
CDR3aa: CASSSGLMDYTF

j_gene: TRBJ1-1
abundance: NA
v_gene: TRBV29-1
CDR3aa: CSVVAGNTEAFF

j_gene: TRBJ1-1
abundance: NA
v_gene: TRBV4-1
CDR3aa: CASSQEGFRMNTEAFF

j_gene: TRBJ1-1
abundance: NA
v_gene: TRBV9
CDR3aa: CASSSGGGKTEAFF

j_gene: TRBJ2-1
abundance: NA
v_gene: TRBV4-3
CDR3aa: CASSQGRLATGEQFF

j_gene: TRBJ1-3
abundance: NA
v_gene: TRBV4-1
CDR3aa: CASSQRDTSGNTIYF

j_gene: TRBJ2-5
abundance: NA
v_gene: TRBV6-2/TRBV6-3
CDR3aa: CASSLLAGGQETQYF

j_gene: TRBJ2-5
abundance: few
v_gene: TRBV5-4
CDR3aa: CASSSGLAGGETQYF

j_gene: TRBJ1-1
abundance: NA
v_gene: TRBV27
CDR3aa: CASSRTGSHTEAFF

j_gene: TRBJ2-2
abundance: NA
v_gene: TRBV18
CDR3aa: CASSPQTNTGELFF

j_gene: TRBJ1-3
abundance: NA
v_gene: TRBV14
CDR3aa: CASSQERDRAATIYF

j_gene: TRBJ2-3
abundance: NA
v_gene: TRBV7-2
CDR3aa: CASSLPLEGGPEDTQYF

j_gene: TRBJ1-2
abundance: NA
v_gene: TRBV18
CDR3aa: CASSPAADTLSTNYGYTF

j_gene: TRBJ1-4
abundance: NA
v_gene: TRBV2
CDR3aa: CASSELGGEEKLFF

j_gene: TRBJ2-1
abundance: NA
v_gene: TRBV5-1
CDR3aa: CASSLSGYNEQFF

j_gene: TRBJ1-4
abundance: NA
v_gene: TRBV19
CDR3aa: CATTLSGATNEKLFF

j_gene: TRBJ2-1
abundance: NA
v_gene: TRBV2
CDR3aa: CASSPKYNEQFF

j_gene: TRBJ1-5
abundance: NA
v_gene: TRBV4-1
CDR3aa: CASSGRRDGNQPQHF

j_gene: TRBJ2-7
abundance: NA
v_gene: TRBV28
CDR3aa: CASRETASYEQYF

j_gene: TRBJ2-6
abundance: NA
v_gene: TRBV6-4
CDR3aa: CASSPRDSGANVLTF

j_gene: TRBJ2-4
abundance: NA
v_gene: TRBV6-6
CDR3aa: CASSSNRRLAKNIQYF

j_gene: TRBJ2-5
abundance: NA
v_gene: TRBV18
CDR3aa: CASSPPVSAGGYQETQYF

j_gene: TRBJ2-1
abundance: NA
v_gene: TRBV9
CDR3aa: CASSLRWTGGLGNEQFF

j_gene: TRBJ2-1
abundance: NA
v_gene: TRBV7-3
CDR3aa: CASSSGLNNEQFF

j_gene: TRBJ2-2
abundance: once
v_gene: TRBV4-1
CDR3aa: CASSQERSRGRTGELFF

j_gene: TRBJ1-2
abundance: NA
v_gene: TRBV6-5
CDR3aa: CASSYDRGVNGYTF

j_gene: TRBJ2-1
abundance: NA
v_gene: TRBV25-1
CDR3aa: CASRQGSYNEQFF

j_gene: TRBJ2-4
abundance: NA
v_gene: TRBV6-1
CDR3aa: CASSGGTVGGQNIQYF